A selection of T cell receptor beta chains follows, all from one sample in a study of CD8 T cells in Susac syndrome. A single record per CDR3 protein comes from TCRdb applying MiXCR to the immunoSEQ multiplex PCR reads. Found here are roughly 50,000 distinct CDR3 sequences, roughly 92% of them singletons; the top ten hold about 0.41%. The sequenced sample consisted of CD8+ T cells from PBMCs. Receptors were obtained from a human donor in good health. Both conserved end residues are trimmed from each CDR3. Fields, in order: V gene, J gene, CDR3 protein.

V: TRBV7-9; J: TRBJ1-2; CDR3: ASSSLPGPTSTGPGYT
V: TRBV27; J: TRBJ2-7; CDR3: ASSLSGTLGYEQY
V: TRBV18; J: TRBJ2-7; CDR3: ASSTRWDTSSYEQY
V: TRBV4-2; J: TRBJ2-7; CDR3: ASSQEDGPYEQY
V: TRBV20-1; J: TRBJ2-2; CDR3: SAWDRGTGELF
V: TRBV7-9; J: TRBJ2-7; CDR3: ASSFDYEQY
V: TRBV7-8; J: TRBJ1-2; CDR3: ASSTAGTHYGYT
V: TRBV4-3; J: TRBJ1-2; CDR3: ASSQDYGGLTNYGYT
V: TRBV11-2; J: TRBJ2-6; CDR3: ASSLDVGGANVLT
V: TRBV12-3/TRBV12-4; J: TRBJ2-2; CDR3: ASSLEVETISTGELF
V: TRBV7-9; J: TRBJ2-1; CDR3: ASSVLAGLYNEQF
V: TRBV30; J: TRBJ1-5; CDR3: AWSAEQGRSQPQH
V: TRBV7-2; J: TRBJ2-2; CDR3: ASSQLAGGTGELF
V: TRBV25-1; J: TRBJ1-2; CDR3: ASSEEGWGVGYGYT
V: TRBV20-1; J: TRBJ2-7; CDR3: SAGQGGYEQY
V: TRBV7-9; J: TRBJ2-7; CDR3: ASSSDRLAYEQY
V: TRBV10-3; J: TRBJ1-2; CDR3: AISGRQGLNQNYGYT
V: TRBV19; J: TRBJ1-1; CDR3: ASMGWGTEGTEAF
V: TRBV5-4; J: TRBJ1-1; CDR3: ASSSPMDGVNTEAF
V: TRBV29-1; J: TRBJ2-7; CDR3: SVMPGTGFNEQY
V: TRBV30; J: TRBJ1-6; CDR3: AWSVWDPNSPLH
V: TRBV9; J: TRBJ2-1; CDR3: ASSVGQLPRNEQF
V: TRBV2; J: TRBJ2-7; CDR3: ASSLNRAPYEQY
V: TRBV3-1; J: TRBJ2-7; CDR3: ASSQDFAYEQY
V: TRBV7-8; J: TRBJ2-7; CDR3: ASSAPPWYEQY
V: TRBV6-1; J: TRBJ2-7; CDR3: ASSDGYEQY
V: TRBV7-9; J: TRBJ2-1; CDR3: ASSLGANEQF
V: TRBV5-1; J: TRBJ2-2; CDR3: ASSLWGDTGELF
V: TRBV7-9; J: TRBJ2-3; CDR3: ASSLVPGLAGDTQY
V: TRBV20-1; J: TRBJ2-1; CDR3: SARSYRGIGEQF
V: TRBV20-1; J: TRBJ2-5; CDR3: SAKWEGY
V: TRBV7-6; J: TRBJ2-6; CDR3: ASSQEGAGANVLT
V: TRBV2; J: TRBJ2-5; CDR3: ASSYGTGPRETQY
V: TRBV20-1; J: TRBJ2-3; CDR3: SASGVGTDTQY
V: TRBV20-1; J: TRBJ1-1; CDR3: SASSGGSEAF
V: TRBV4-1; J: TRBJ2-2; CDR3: ASSQDLGYTGELF
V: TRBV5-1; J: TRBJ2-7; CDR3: ASSLGQGLGYEQY
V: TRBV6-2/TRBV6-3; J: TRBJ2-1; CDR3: ASSYPGTGYNEQF
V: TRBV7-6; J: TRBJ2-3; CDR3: ASSLVRGSTDTQY
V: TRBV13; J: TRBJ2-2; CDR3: ASSLGRQSGELF
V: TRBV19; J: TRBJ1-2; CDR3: ASSTLLPLGGGYT
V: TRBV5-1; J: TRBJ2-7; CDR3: ASSTTGVPYEQY